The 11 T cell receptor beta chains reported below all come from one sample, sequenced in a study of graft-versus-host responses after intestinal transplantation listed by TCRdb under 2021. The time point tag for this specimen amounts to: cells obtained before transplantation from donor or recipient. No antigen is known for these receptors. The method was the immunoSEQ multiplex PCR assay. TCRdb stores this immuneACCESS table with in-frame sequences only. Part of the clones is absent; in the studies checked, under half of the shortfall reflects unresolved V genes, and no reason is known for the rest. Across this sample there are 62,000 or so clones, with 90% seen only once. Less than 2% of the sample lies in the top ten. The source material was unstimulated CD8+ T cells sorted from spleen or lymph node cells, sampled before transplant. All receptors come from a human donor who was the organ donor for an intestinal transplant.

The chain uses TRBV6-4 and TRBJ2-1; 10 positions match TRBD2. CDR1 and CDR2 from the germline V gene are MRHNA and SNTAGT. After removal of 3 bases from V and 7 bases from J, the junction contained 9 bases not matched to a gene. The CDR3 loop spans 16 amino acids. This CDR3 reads CASSESSSGSLNEQFF. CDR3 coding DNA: TGTGCCAGCAGTGAATCTTCTAGCGGGAGTTTAAATGAGCAGTTCTTC.

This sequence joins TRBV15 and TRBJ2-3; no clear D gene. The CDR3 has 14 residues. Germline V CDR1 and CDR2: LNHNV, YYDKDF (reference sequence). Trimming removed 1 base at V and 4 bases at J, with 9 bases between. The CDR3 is CATSRGRIADTQYF. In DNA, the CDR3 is TGTGCCACCAGCAGAGGGAGAATCGCAGATACGCAGTATTTT. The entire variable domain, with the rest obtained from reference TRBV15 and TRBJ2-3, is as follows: DAMVIQNPRYQVTQFGKPVTLSCSQTLNHNVMYWYQQKSSQAPKLLFHYYDKDFNNEADTPDNFQSRRPNTSFCFLDIRSPGLGDTAMYLCATSRGRIADTQYFGPGTRLTVL.

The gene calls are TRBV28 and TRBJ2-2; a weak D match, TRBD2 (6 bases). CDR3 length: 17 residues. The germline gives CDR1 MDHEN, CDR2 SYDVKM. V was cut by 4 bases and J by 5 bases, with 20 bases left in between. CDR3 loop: CASSSTLEAGKTGELFF. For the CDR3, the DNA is TGTGCCAGCAGTTCTACTCTCGAAGCGGGCAAAACCGGGGAGCTGTTTTTT. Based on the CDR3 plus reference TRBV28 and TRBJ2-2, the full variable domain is DVKVTQSSRYLVKRTGEKVFLECVQDMDHENMFWYRQDPGLGLRLIYFSYDVKMKEKGDIPEGYSVSREKKERFSLILESASTNQTSMYLCASSSTLEAGKTGELFFGEGSRLTVL.

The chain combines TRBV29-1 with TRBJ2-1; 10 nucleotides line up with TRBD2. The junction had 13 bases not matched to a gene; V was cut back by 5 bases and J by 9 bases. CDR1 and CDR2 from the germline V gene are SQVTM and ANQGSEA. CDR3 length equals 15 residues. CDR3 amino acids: CSVRGLAENAGEQFF. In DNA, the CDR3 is TGCAGCGTTCGTGGACTAGCGGAAAACGCGGGTGAGCAGTTCTTC.

The CDR3 sequence is CASSYFYSGNPDTQYF. DNA of the CDR3: TGTGCCAGCAGTTACTTTTATAGCGGGAACCCAGATACGCAGTATTTT. The chain is built from TRBV6-5 and TRBJ2-3, with TRBD2 matching over 8 bases. V was pared by 1 base and J by 4 bases, with 7 bases of the junction left unmatched. The germline CDR1 and CDR2 sequences are MNHEY and SVGAGI. The length of the CDR3 is 16 residues.

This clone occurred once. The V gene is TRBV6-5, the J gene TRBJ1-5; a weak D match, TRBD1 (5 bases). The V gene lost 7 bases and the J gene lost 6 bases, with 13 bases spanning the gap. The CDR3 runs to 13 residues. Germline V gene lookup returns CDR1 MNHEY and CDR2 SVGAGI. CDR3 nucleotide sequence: TGTGCCAGCAAGGCGCAGGGTGGTCAGCCCCAGCATTTT. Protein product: CASKAQGGQPQHF.

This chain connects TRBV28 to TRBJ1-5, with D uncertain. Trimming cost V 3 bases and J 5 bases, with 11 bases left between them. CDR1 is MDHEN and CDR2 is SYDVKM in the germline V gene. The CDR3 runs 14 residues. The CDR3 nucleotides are TGTGCCAGCAGTTTCCCCGACACGGATCAGCCCCAGCATTTT. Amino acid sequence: CASSFPDTDQPQHF.

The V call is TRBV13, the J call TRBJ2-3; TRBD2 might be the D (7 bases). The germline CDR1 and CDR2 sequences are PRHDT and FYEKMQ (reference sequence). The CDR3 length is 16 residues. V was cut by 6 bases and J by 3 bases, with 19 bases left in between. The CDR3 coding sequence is TGTGCCAGCAGTCAAAGGGGGGGGGCAAGAACAGATACGCAGTATTTT. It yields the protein CASSQRGGARTDTQYF.

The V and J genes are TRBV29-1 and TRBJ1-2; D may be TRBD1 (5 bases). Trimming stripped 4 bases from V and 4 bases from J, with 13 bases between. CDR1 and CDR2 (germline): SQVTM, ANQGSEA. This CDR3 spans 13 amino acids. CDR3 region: CSVGPQGRYGYTF. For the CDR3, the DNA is TGCAGCGTTGGTCCTCAGGGTCGCTATGGCTACACCTTC.

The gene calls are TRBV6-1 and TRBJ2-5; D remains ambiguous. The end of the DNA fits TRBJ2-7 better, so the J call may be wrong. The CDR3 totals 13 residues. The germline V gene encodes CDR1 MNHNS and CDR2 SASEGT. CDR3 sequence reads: CASSVWQAYEQYF. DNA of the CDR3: TGTGCCAGCAGTGTATGGCAGGCCTACGAGCAGTACTTC.

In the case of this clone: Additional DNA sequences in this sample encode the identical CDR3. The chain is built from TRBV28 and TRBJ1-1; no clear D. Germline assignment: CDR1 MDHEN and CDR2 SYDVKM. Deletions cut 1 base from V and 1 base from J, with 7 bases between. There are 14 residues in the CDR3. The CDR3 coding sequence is TGTGCCAGCAGTTTATATGGCGGGAACACTGAAGCTTTCTTT. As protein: CASSLYGGNTEAFF.